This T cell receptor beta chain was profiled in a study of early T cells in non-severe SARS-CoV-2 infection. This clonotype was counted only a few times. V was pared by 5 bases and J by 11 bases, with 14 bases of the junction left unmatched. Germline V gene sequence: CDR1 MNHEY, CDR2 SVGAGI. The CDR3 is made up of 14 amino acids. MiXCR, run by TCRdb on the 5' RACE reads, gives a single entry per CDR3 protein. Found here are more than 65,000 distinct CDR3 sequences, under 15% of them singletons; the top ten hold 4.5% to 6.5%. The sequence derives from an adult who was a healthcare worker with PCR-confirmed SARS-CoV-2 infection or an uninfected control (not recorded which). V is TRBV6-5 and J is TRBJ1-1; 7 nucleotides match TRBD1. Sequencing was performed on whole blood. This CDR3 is CASSPPLMEGAAFF. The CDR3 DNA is TGTGCCAGCAGTCCCCCGTTAATGGAGGGGGCTGCTTTCTTT.